A single sample gave rise to the 22 T cell receptor beta chains below, sequenced in a study of tumor-infiltrating lymphocytes in primary liver carcinoma. Both blood RNA, taken from unsorted whole blood, and germline DNA were extracted. Making TCR beta cDNA involved around 510 ng total RNA and a constant-region primer. ARM-PCR, slightly modified, supplied the TCR beta libraries through three nested multiplex PCR rounds. The first two PCR rounds used TRBV1-TRBV30 forward primers with a C-beta reverse primer, 9 to 11 cycles each. TCRdb re-analysed the multiplex PCR reads in MiXCR, keeping a single row per CDR3 protein. The sample yields about 310,000 distinct CDR3 sequences, less than 75% seen once. The sequenced sample consisted of peripheral blood. The receptors originated from a man between 40 and 49 years old with primary liver carcinoma and hepatitis B virus infection.

V usage is TRBV30 and J usage is TRBJ1-1; a possible D gene is TRBD1 (5 bases). Per germline, CDR1 GTSNPN and CDR2 SVGIG (reference sequence). This CDR3 is 12 amino acids long. V gave up 4 bases and J gave up 10 bases, with 16 bases separating them. As DNA, the CDR3 is TGTGCCTGGAACCACCGGGGGGACTCAGCTTTCTTT. Protein: CAWNHRGDSAFF.

Of note for this clonotype: It may be a read error: a sequence one base away is much more abundant. As DNA, the CDR3 is TGTGCCAGCAGCTTGGTTCAGGGGGCGACCTTTGGAGAGCAGTACTTC. This translates into CASSLVQGATFGEQYF. The rearrangement links TRBV5-5 to TRBJ2-7, with 8 bases lining up with TRBD1. The CDR3 is 16 residues long. The junction had 12 bases not matched to a gene; V was cut back by 0 bases and J by 7 bases. Germline V gene data show CDR1 as SGHKS and CDR2 as YYEKEE (reference sequence).

This clonotype was observed at least ten times. The chain uses TRBV4-3 and TRBJ2-1; no clear D. This CDR3 has 14 residues. The V end was cut by 1 base, the J end by 5 bases, with 9 bases between. Germline-derived CDR1 and CDR2 are LGHNA and YSLEER. CDR3 bases: TGCGCCAGCAGCCAAGGGGCAGGAAACAATGAGCAGTTCTTC. Translated, it gives CASSQGAGNNEQFF.

Worth noting for this clonotype: One end of the junction fails to match germline, which may point to a read error. The chain recombines TRBV12-3 or TRBV12-4 with TRBJ2-1, with 8 nucleotides matching TRBD1. This CDR3 has 15 residues. This CDR3 reads CANSSNRGNANEQFF. DNA of the CDR3: TGTGCTAACAGTTCCAACAGGGGGAATGCCAATGAGCAATTCTTC.

This clonotype has more than one count but fewer than ten. This sequence may be a read error, since a much larger clone differs from it by one base. Given the absence of the conserved phenylalanine or tryptophan at the CDR3 end, a read error is likely. V is TRBV6-1 and J is TRBJ2-7, with D possibly matching TRBD2 (6 bases). Germline CDR1 is MNHNS and CDR2 is SASEGT. Trimming left V 6 bases short and J 3 bases short, with 12 bases between. The CDR3 contains 13 residues. CDR3 in amino acids: CASRLAERYEQYS. Written as DNA, the CDR3 is TGTGCCAGCAGGTTAGCGGAGCGCTACGAGCAGTACTCC.

In regard to this clonotype: At one end, the junction sequence differs from germline, possibly due to a read error. The chain uses TRBV10-3 and TRBJ2-3; D gene unclear. The CDR3 sequence is 18 residues long. Germline lookup yields CDR1 ENHRY and CDR2 SYGVKD. CDR3 in amino acids: CTISESSRKGRTSDTQYF. The DNA of the CDR3 is TGTACCATCAGTGAATCGTCACGGAAAGGACGCACGTCAGATACGCAGTATTTT.

Points on this clonotype: Sequence at one end of the junction differs from germline and may be a read error. V gene TRBV12-3 or TRBV12-4 combines with J gene TRBJ2-1; 10 bases align to TRBD2. This CDR3 comprises 15 residues. In DNA form, the CDR3 reads TGTTCCAGCAAATCGGGAGCGGGAGGGGGCAATGAGCAGTTCTTC. Translation: CSSKSGAGGGNEQFF.

Comments on this clonotype: A much more abundant neighbour one base away suggests this may be a read error. The chain couples TRBV10-3 to TRBJ2-2; D may be TRBD2 (6 bases). Per germline, CDR1 ENHRY and CDR2 SYGVKD. This CDR3 has 14 residues. V was pared by 10 bases and J by 4 bases, with 16 bases between. The CDR3 reads CATMRDCGTGELFF. CDR3 bases: TGTGCCACAATGAGGGACTGCGGCACCGGGGAGCTGTTTTTT.

About this clonotype: A single base separates this from a much larger clone, so it may be a read error. The rearrangement joins TRBV6-2 or TRBV6-3 to TRBJ2-2; no firm D call. CDR1 MNHEY and CDR2 SVGEGT come from the germline V gene. This CDR3 region has 15 residues. The CDR3 DNA follows: TGTGCCAGCAGCTATGACGGACGGGCAGGTGGGGATCTGTTTTTT. Amino acid sequence: CASSYDGRAGGDLFF.

The rearrangement links TRBV9 to TRBJ2-5; 8 bases fit TRBD2. V shed 0 bases and J 3 bases; nucleotides not matched to a gene: 10. In germline, CDR1 is SGDLS, CDR2 YYNGEE. The CDR3 runs to 17 residues. CDR3 coding DNA: TGTGCCAGCAGCGTAGGGACCCGACCGGGACTAGAAGAGACCCAGTACTTC. Its translation: CASSVGTRPGLEETQYF.

This clonotype appeared many times. This sequence joins TRBV6-5 and TRBJ2-3, with TRBD2 as a possible D gene (6 bases). The V end was cut by 5 bases, the J end by 3 bases, with 15 bases between. This CDR3 is built from 15 residues. Germline assignment: CDR1 MNHEY and CDR2 SVGAGI. Here the CDR3 reads CASSGTPDRTDTQYF. The CDR3 bases are TGTGCCAGCAGTGGGACTCCGGATCGGACAGATACGCAGTATTTT.

Turning to this clonotype: This may be a read error: a much more frequent sequence differs by one nucleotide. This chain connects TRBV7-8 to TRBJ2-3, with D possibly being TRBD2 (6 bases). The CDR3 loop spans 17 amino acids. Germline loops: CDR1 SGHVS, CDR2 FQNEAQ. CDR3 protein: CASGLGAGTQSTDTQYF. The CDR3 bases are TGTGCCAGCGGCTTAGGGGCGGGGACCCAGAGCACAGATACGCAGTATTTT.

This chain uses TRBV7-8 with TRBJ2-7; TRBD2 agrees at 10 bases. CDR3 size: 16 residues. Germline V lookup: CDR1 SGHVS, CDR2 FQNEAQ. V lost 5 bases to trimming and J lost 4 bases; unmatched junction nucleotides: 11. The CDR3 DNA reads as TGTGCCAGCAGCCTGAGGGCCGGGACTAGCGTATACGAGCAGTACTTC. This translates into CASSLRAGTSVYEQYF.

The chain couples TRBV10-2 to TRBJ2-2, with D possibly matching TRBD2 (5 bases). The length of the CDR3 is 16 residues. CDR1 and CDR2 from the germline V gene are WSHSY and SAAADI. With 3 bases removed from V and 4 bases from J, the gap between germline ends came to 15 bases. The CDR3 sequence is CASSDYLACSTGELFF. CDR3 nucleotides: TGCGCCAGCAGTGACTATCTAGCCTGCAGCACCGGGGAGCTGTTTTTT.

The V gene is TRBV5-4, the J gene TRBJ1-4, with D perhaps matching TRBD1 (5 bases). The CDR3 length is 14 residues. Germline V gene lookup returns CDR1 SGHNT and CDR2 YYREEE (reference sequence). Trimming stripped 4 bases from V and 5 bases from J, with 12 bases between. CDR3 protein: CASSMGRQNEKLFF. The CDR3 DNA reads as TGTGCCAGCAGCATGGGACGGCAGAATGAAAAACTGTTTTTT.

Comments on this clonotype: With a much larger clone just one base away, this may be a read error. The chain links TRBV5-5 to TRBJ2-2, with 7 positions matching TRBD1. The CDR3 runs 17 residues. Trimming took 3 bases from V and 2 from J; bases not matched to a gene: 10. Germline V gene lookup returns CDR1 SGHKS and CDR2 YYEKEE (reference sequence). The CDR3 loop reads CASSSLEGGPNTGELFF. CDR3 in DNA: TGTGCCAGCAGCTCTCTGGAAGGGGGCCCTAACACCGGGGAGCTGTTTTTT.

On this clonotype: Mismatch with germline at one junction end may stem from a read error. The chain employs TRBV11-1 and TRBJ2-1, with D tentatively TRBD1 (5 bases). From germline, CDR1 is SGHAT and CDR2 FQDESV (reference sequence). This CDR3 comprises 16 residues. This CDR3 reads CASSFIPWTFVNEQFF. The CDR3 nucleotides are TGCGCCAGCAGCTTCATCCCCTGGACATTCGTAAATGAGCAGTTCTTC.

About this clonotype itself: The junction differs from germline at one of its ends, possibly a read error. The rearrangement joins TRBV11-2 to TRBJ2-3, with D unresolved. Germline-derived CDR1 and CDR2 are SGHAT and FQNNGV. The CDR3 contains 13 residues. As DNA, the CDR3 is TGTGCCAGTAGCTTCCCATGGCCAGATACGCAGTATTTT. It yields the protein CASSFPWPDTQYF.

Comments on this clonotype: This may arise from a read error, as a much more abundant clone is one base away. The chain has TRBV6-6 and TRBJ1-5, with 9 bases identical to TRBD1. Looked up from germline, CDR1 is MNHNY and CDR2 is SVGAGI (reference sequence). Germline trimming cut 4 bases from V and 6 bases from J; bases unmatched to any gene: 7. This CDR3 spans 15 amino acids. The CDR3 nucleotides are TGTGCCAGCAGTTGCTCGACAGGGGGGGGTCAGCCCCAGCATTTT. Translation gives CASSCSTGGGQPQHF.

On this clonotype itself: A much larger clone is a single base away; this may be a read error. Without the conserved terminal phenylalanine or tryptophan, this CDR3 likely stems from a read error. The V call is TRBV4-1, the J call TRBJ2-7, with 7 bases matching TRBD1. V dropped 4 bases and J dropped 6; count of bases not matched to a gene: 6. Germline CDR1 MGHRA, CDR2 YSYEKL. The CDR3 is made up of 13 amino acids. CDR3 amino acids: CASSLGQLSEQYL. In nucleotides, the CDR3 is TGCGCCAGCAGCCTGGGACAGCTTAGCGAGCAGTACCTC.

This clonotype appeared many times. This rearrangement joins TRBV6-6 to TRBJ1-2, with 8 nucleotides matching TRBD1. The ends lost 6 bases at V and 7 bases at J; junction bases unmatched: 4. The CDR3 runs 12 residues. The germline CDR1 and CDR2 sequences are MNHNY and SVGAGI (reference sequence). Here the CDR3 DNA reads TGTGCCAGCAGACAGGGGGATGGTGGCTACACCTTC. Translating gives CASRQGDGGYTF.

This clonotype was recorded at least ten times. The chain is built from TRBV5-5 and TRBJ2-5, with 13 bases lining up with TRBD2. Germline V gene sequence: CDR1 SGHKS, CDR2 YYEKEE (reference sequence). The CDR3 sequence is 17 residues long. J lost 4 bases, V lost 4 bases, and 10 bases had no gene match. The CDR3 nucleotides are TGTGCCAGCAGCCCGCCGACTAGCGGGAGGAGTAGAGAGACCCAGTACTTC. Translating it yields CASSPPTSGRSRETQYF.